This TCR beta chain was recovered during a study of PD-1 blockade in classical Hodgkin lymphoma (TCRdb year 2020). In terms of the full investigation: To define a peripheral blood immune signature of response to PD-1 blockade in classical Hodgkin lymphoma, the study combined TCR beta sequencing with CyTOF.

The Qiagen DNeasy kit was used to extract genomic DNA from unsorted PBMCs and from the negatively selected CD4+ and CD8+ fractions. Using primers that anneal to V and J segments, immunoSEQ multiplex PCR amplified the TCR beta CDR3 regions. Amplification bias was minimized using a synthetic immune receptor repertoire, and residual bias was removed computationally after sequencing. Regarding the original processing steps: Repertoire diversity was quantified as the Shannon entropy index using custom Python scripts. Unsorted, CD4+ and CD8+ repertoires were analyzed separately, except for combined analyses in which CD4+ and CD8+ sequences were merged in silico. Not all clones reach the TCRdb copy of this immuneACCESS table, which keeps in-frame sequences only. Checked studies attribute under half of the gap to unresolved V genes and leave the rest unexplained. From that table come the V and J calls and clone size; the DNA was used to work out D and trimming. In this sample the table shows 15,000 to 20,000 clones, around nine tenths of which occur a single time. The ten top clones hold 6.9% of the sample.

This specimen's time point label, per the study, means: newly diagnosed, previously untreated cHL patient sample. As a comparison group for the relapsed/refractory trial patients, PBMCs were sequenced from patients with newly diagnosed, previously untreated classical Hodgkin lymphoma. Peripheral blood was collected in 8 mL Vacutainer Cell Preparation Tubes, from which PBMCs were isolated by centrifugation and then cryopreserved. As regards this clone: What this receptor recognizes is not known. One end of the junction varies from germline; a read error may be responsible.

According to the germline V gene, CDR1 reads MGHDK and CDR2 reads SYGVNS. The CDR3 numbers 10 residues from cysteine through phenylalanine. Kept here is only the CDR3 DNA, which spans 30 bases and is read in frame from base 1. Points the paper makes about the study in general: Baseline TCR diversity was reported to be lower in newly diagnosed patients than in healthy donors and to be lower still in relapsed/refractory patients. The study covered only a single clinical trial cohort, and the causes of the repertoire differences, possibly disease activity or prior therapy, were still not defined.

The chain uses TRBV25-1 and TRBJ1-2, with no confident D gene call. The source of this sequence is a human donor with classical Hodgkin lymphoma. The source material was peripheral blood mononuclear cells (PBMCs). The bases are TGTGCCAGCAGTGAAGGCGAGGGCCTCTTC. This codes for CASSEGEGLF.